The 14 T cell receptor beta chains listed next were all sequenced from one sample in a study of blood T cell repertoires in COVID-19. Method: immunoSEQ multiplex PCR; TCRdb's copy keeps in-frame clones and lacks some. The sample shows some 310,000 clones, about 90% of them seen only once. Sequencing was done on a sample of peripheral blood. These receptors were taken from a young woman with COVID-19, enrolled during active disease.

The chain joins TRBV29-1 to TRBJ2-2; 8 bases fit TRBD2. Per germline, CDR1 SQVTM and CDR2 ANQGSEA. With V trimmed by 5 bases and J by 4 bases, 9 bases remained unmatched. The length of the CDR3 is 15 residues. The CDR3 loop is CSVRGGTSSTGELFF. CDR3 bases: TGCAGCGTTCGGGGGGGAACTAGCTCCACCGGGGAGCTGTTTTTT.

This sequence joins TRBV7-6 and TRBJ2-7, with TRBD1 matching over 10 bases. This CDR3 has 15 residues. After removal of 3 bases from V and 2 bases from J, the junction contained 4 bases not matched to a gene. Germline CDR1 reads SGHVS; CDR2 reads FNYEAQ. CDR3 nucleotides: TGTGCCAGCAGCTTGGAAGGGACAGGGGCCTACGAGCAGTACTTC. Its protein is CASSLEGTGAYEQYF.

This chain uses TRBV6-5 with TRBJ2-3; the match to TRBD1 covers 8 bases. V lost 4 bases to trimming and J lost 5 bases; unmatched junction nucleotides: 11. Per germline, CDR1 MNHEY and CDR2 SVGAGI. The CDR3 totals 16 residues. The CDR3 region is CASSSSDRGPRDTQYF. In DNA form, the CDR3 reads TGTGCCAGCAGTTCTTCCGACAGGGGCCCACGAGATACGCAGTATTTT.

V gene TRBV5-3 combines with J gene TRBJ2-3; 7 bases agree with TRBD2. TRBV5-3 is placed among ORFs of uncertain function. With 2 bases clipped from V and 2 bases from J, the junction kept 11 bases outside the gene matches. The CDR3 is 17 residues long. CDR3: CARSFNFLAVYTDTQYF. The DNA for the CDR3 is TGTGCCAGAAGCTTTAATTTTCTAGCGGTCTACACAGATACGCAGTATTTT.

The CDR3 nucleotides read TGTGCCAGCGGGACTCCAGGCGGCTACACCTTC. Its translation: CASGTPGGYTF. J is TRBJ1-2 and V is TRBV12-3 or TRBV12-4; possible D gene TRBD1, 5 bases. The CDR3 contains 11 residues. The germline V and J ends were trimmed by 8 bases and 8 bases, with 12 bases remaining between them.

This rearrangement joins TRBV28 to TRBJ1-3; a weak D match, TRBD1 (5 bases). Trimming removed 3 bases at V and 4 bases at J, with 10 bases between. Germline lookup yields CDR1 MDHEN and CDR2 SYDVKM. This CDR3 contains 14 residues. This CDR3 is CASSFAGRGNTIYF. The CDR3 bases are TGTGCCAGCAGTTTTGCAGGGCGCGGAAACACCATATATTTT.

This rearrangement joins TRBV28 to TRBJ1-1; 9 bases line up with TRBD1. This CDR3 is 16 amino acids long. Trimming cost V 4 bases and J 6 bases; bases outside gene matches: 12. The germline gives CDR1 MDHEN, CDR2 SYDVKM. The CDR3 DNA sequence: TGTGCCAGCAGTTCCCTTGGGACAGGGCGCACCGCTGAAGCTTTCTTT. Translating it yields CASSSLGTGRTAEAFF.

This rearrangement joins TRBV29-1 to TRBJ1-1; 7 bases fit TRBD1. CDR3 length equals 13 residues. Looked up from germline, CDR1 is SQVTM and CDR2 is ANQGSEA. The V gene end was trimmed by 7 bases and the J gene end by 1 base; junction bases not matched to a gene: 6. In DNA, the CDR3 is TGCAGCGGGGGTAGGACAGGGAACACTGAAGCTTTCTTT. It translates to CSGGRTGNTEAFF.

The gene calls are TRBV7-9 and TRBJ1-1; TRBD1 is a possible D gene (5 bases). CDR1 is SEHNR and CDR2 is FQNEAQ in the germline V gene (reference sequence). The germline V and J ends were trimmed by 1 base and 0 bases, with 12 bases remaining between them. CDR3 length: 16 residues. CDR3 sequence reads: CASSLGGHPLNTEAFF. CDR3 nucleotides: TGTGCCAGCAGCTTAGGCGGACACCCCCTGAACACTGAAGCTTTCTTT. Filled out from reference TRBV7-9 and TRBJ1-1, the complete variable domain reads DTGVSQNPRHKITKRGQNVTFRCDPISEHNRLYWYRQTLGQGPEFLTYFQNEAQLEKSRLLSDRFSAERPKGSFSTLEIQRTEQGDSAMYLCASSLGGHPLNTEAFFGQGTRLTVV.

The V call is TRBV7-8, the J call TRBJ2-3, with 10 positions matching TRBD2. Germline V gene sequence: CDR1 SGHVS, CDR2 FQNEAQ. J lost 0 bases, V lost 7 bases, and 13 bases had no gene match. CDR3 length equals 18 residues. In DNA, the CDR3 is TGTGCCAGCACCCCGGGGCTAGCGGGAGAATTGAGCACAGATACGCAGTATTTT. Translating gives CASTPGLAGELSTDTQYF.

This clone was detected only once. The chain recombines TRBV30 with TRBJ2-1; TRBD1 matches at 7 bases. This CDR3 has 11 amino acids. In germline, CDR1 is GTSNPN, CDR2 SVGIG (reference sequence). V gave up 2 bases and J gave up 12 bases; unmatched junction bases: 4. The CDR3 sequence: CAWSPRDRQFF. As DNA, the CDR3 is TGTGCCTGGAGTCCACGGGACAGGCAGTTCTTC.

The genes are TRBV11-2 and TRBJ2-1; TRBD2 agrees at 12 bases. The CDR3 covers 18 residues. The V and J ends lost 5 bases and 5 bases, in that order; junction bases with no gene match: 13. Per germline, CDR1 SGHAT and CDR2 FQNNGV. The CDR3 DNA sequence: TGTGCCAGCAGCCCCGGTACTAGCGGGAGGAGTTTCGACAATGAGCAGTTCTTC. Encoded protein: CASSPGTSGRSFDNEQFF.

CDR3 coding DNA: TGTGCCAGTAGTATGGGGGGGGGACTGGACGAGCAGTACTTC. Its protein product is CASSMGGGLDEQYF. This sequence joins TRBV19 and TRBJ2-7; 7 nucleotides align to TRBD2. Germline lookup yields CDR1 LNHDA and CDR2 SQIVND (reference sequence). The CDR3 has 14 amino acids. The J segment lost 5 bases and the V segment lost 3 bases, leaving 7 bases of the junction unmatched.

A few counts support this clone. The genes are TRBV29-1 and TRBJ2-2, with TRBD2 matching 7 bases. CDR1 is SQVTM, CDR2 ANQGSEA, per germline. The V and J ends lost 7 bases and 6 bases, in that order; junction bases with no gene match: 14. This CDR3 spans 15 amino acids. CDR3 amino acids: CSARGWRETAGELFF. The CDR3 region has the DNA TGCAGCGCACGCGGCTGGCGGGAGACGGCCGGGGAGCTGTTTTTT.